Included here is one T cell receptor (beta chain) sequence, with context. These data are taken from a study of blood T cells in healthy people across ages. Each sample had at least 6 million PBMCs isolated. The V end was cut by 0 bases, the J end by 8 bases, with 13 bases between. The CDR3 runs 14 residues. Germline assignment: CDR1 SNHLY and CDR2 FYNNEI. It was with a sample-barcoded 5' primer and a J-beta primer mix that a second PCR of roughly 7 to 12 cycles was run. Each cDNA molecule, via a template-switch adaptor with 12 random nucleotides, was tagged. From the 5' RACE reads, TCRdb called clonotypes with MiXCR, one entry per CDR3 protein. Of roughly 1.6 million distinct CDR3 sequences in the sample, 30% to 40% were seen once.

The sequenced sample consisted of blood. V usage is TRBV2 and J usage is TRBJ2-5; D possibly corresponds to TRBD2 (5 bases). The origin of this receptor is a woman aged 25 to 45 in good health. The CDR3 coding sequence is TGTGCCAGCAGTGAAGCGCTTCGGGGTCCAACCCAGTACTTC. It codes for CASSEALRGPTQYF.